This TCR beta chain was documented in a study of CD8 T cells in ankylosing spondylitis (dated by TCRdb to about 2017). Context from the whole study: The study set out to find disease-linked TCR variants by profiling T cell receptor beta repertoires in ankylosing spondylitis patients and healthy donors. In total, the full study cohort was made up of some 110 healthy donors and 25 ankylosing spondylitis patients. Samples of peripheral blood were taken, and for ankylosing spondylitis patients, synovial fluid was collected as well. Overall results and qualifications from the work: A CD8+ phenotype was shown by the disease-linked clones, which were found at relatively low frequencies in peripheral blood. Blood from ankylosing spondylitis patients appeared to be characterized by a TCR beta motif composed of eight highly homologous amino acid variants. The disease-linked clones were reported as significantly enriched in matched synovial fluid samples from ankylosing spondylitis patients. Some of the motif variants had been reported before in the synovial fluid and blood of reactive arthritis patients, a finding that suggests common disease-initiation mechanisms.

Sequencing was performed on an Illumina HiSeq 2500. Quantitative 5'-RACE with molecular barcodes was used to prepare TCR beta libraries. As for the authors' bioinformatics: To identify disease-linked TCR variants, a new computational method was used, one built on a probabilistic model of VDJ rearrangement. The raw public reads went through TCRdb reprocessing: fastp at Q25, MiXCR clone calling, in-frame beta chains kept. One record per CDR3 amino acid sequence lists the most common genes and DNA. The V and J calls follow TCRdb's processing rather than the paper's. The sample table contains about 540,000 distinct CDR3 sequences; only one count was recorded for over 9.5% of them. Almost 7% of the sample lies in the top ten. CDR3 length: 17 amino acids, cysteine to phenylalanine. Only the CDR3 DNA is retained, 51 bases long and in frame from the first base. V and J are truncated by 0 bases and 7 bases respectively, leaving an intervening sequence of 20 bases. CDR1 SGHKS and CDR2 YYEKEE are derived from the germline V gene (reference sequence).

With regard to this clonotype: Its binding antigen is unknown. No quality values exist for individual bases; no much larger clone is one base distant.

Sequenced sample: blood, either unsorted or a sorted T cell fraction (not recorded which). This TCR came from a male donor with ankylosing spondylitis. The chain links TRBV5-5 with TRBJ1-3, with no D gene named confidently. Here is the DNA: TGTGCCAGCAGCTTGGAAACCTACACGGGTAGTTGGAACACCATATATTTT. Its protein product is CASSLETYTGSWNTIYF. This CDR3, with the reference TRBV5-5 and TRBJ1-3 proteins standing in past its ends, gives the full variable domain DAGVTQSPTHLIKTRGQQVTLRCSPISGHKSVSWYQQVLGQGPQFIFQYYEKEERGRGNFPDRFSARQFPNYSSELNVNALLLGDSALYLCASSLETYTGSWNTIYFGEGSWLTVV.